The rows below give T cell receptor beta chains drawn from one sample of a study of circulating and synovial CD4+ cells in juvenile arthritis. Some clones are missing from TCRdb's copy, which holds only in-frame ones; the method was immunoSEQ multiplex PCR. Among over 11,000 clones listed, approximately 80% were seen once. The sequenced sample was CD4+ T cells from synovial fluid. The source is a human patient with juvenile idiopathic arthritis. Some clones in this sample may be carry-over from other donors' samples. Each CDR3 is given with its conserved first and last residue. The D gene is left open where the match is weak. Expanded clones get a size class; other rows say once, few or many, or leave the size out.

CDR3 protein: CASSSTGVAGTEAFF; CDR3 DNA: TGTGCCAGCAGCTCGACAGGGGTAGCCGGCACTGAAGCTTTCTTT; V gene: TRBV7-2; D gene: TRBD1; clone size: .; J gene: TRBJ1-1
CDR3 protein: CASSLGSRETQYF; CDR3 DNA: TGTGCCAGCAGCTTAGGTTCGCGGGAGACCCAGTACTTC; V gene: TRBV7-2; D gene: .; clone size: .; J gene: TRBJ2-5
CDR3 protein: CASSKAAGYEQYF; CDR3 DNA: TGTGCCAGCAGCAAGGCGGCTGGCTACGAGCAGTACTTC; V gene: TRBV11-3; D gene: .; clone size: .; J gene: TRBJ2-7
CDR3 protein: CASTWKGRGYGYTF; CDR3 DNA: TGTGCCAGCACTTGGAAAGGTCGGGGGTATGGCTACACCTTC; V gene: TRBV6-1; D gene: .; clone size: .; J gene: TRBJ1-2
CDR3 protein: CASSIETGYGYTF; CDR3 DNA: TGTGCCAGTAGTATAGAGACGGGGTATGGCTACACCTTC; V gene: TRBV19; D gene: .; clone size: .; J gene: TRBJ1-2
CDR3 protein: CASSTLGTALNSPLHF; CDR3 DNA: TGTGCCAGCAGCACCCTAGGGACAGCGCTTAATTCCCCCCTCCACTTT; V gene: TRBV7-2; D gene: TRBD1; clone size: .; J gene: TRBJ1-6
CDR3 protein: CASSLAGINTGELFF; CDR3 DNA: TGTGCCAGCAGTTTAGCGGGAATAAACACCGGGGAGCTGTTTTTT; V gene: TRBV25-1; D gene: TRBD2; clone size: few; J gene: TRBJ2-2
CDR3 protein: CASSRPQGAQYF; CDR3 DNA: TGTGCCAGCTCGAGGCCCCAGGGGGCCCAGTACTTC; V gene: TRBV18; D gene: TRBD1; clone size: once; J gene: TRBJ2-5
CDR3 protein: CASSDSRLGVEETQYF; CDR3 DNA: TGTGCCAGCAGTGATTCGAGACTAGGGGTGGAAGAGACCCAGTACTTC; V gene: TRBV2; D gene: .; clone size: .; J gene: TRBJ2-5
CDR3 protein: CASSDMDRELFF; CDR3 DNA: TGTGCCAGCAGTGACATGGACAGGGAGCTGTTTTTT; V gene: TRBV25-1; D gene: .; clone size: .; J gene: TRBJ2-2
CDR3 protein: CASSQGGTKLFF; CDR3 DNA: TGCGCCAGCAGCCAGGGGGGGACAAAACTGTTTTTT; V gene: TRBV4-3; D gene: .; clone size: .; J gene: TRBJ1-4
CDR3 protein: CASSLSGGTEAFF; CDR3 DNA: TGTGCCAGCAGTTTATCGGGGGGAACTGAAGCTTTCTTT; V gene: TRBV27; D gene: .; clone size: .; J gene: TRBJ1-1
CDR3 protein: CAGSPTGQGNEKLFF; CDR3 DNA: TGCGCCGGCAGCCCAACGGGACAGGGGAATGAAAAACTGTTTTTT; V gene: TRBV5-1; D gene: TRBD1; clone size: .; J gene: TRBJ1-4